This is a list of T cell receptor beta chains from one sample in a study of chemoradiotherapy in HPV16-positive cancers. Here immunoSEQ multiplex PCR was the method, and the copy in TCRdb shows in-frame clones only, minus some. The repertoire holds roughly 9,800 clones, with around 88% as singletons. The sample consisted of blood, taken from a patient who underwent chemoradiotherapy. The receptors stem from a human donor with HPV-associated anogenital cancer. Each CDR3 is given with its conserved first and last residue. The order of the fields is J gene, V gene, clone size, CDR3 protein. For some rows the clone size is stated as once, few or many, or as a class when expanded; others skip it.

>TRBJ2-7|TRBV18|.
CASSLAGDEQYF
>TRBJ1-2|TRBV2|once
CASSRTTNYGYTF
>TRBJ2-1|TRBV10-1|.
CASGRAHVQSSYNEQFF
>TRBJ2-7|TRBV13|once
CASSFSDVSYEQYF
>TRBJ1-5|TRBV6-5|once
CASSYSSTQPQHF
>TRBJ2-2|TRBV6-6|.
CASIRGGELFF
>TRBJ2-1|TRBV5-1|once
CASGASGGAGEQFF
>TRBJ1-6|TRBV5-1|.
CASSEGQWGSPLHF
>TRBJ1-5|TRBV21-1|.
CASSRFMDWGTHGPQHF
>TRBJ1-2|TRBV6-5|.
CASSPVGRGGYTF
>TRBJ2-6|TRBV10-3|.
CAISGDRASSGANVLTF
>TRBJ1-6|TRBV27|.
CASRGQDNSPLHF
>TRBJ1-1|TRBV9|once
CASSRDGERSDTEAFF
>TRBJ1-5|TRBV15|.
CATSRDRLTGGFQGQPQHF
>TRBJ2-3|TRBV18|.
CASSSSGGFTDTQYF
>TRBJ2-2|TRBV2|.
CASRGLVPESGELFF
>TRBJ2-3|TRBV30|.
CAWRLAGGTDTQYF